This is a list of T cell receptor beta chains from one sample in a study of blood T cell repertoires in COVID-19. Here immunoSEQ multiplex PCR was the method, and the copy in TCRdb shows in-frame clones only, minus some. The sample yields about 150,000 clones, about 80% seen once. The sequencing sample was made of peripheral blood. These receptors came from a woman in her sixties with COVID-19, enrolled during active disease. Both conserved end residues are part of each CDR3. The order of the fields is CDR3 protein, V gene, J gene, D gene. D genes are given only for firm matches.

CDR3aa: CASVLAGDTGELFF; v_gene: TRBV7-9; j_gene: TRBJ2-2; d_gene: TRBD2
CDR3aa: CASSPAQGYYGYTF; v_gene: TRBV27; j_gene: TRBJ1-2; d_gene: NA
CDR3aa: CASSQDAHRGETQYF; v_gene: TRBV3-1/TRBV3-2; j_gene: TRBJ2-5; d_gene: TRBD1
CDR3aa: CASSIGLQGSNQPQHF; v_gene: TRBV19; j_gene: TRBJ1-5; d_gene: NA
CDR3aa: CSAPDRGRGNTEAFF; v_gene: TRBV29-1; j_gene: TRBJ1-1; d_gene: TRBD1
CDR3aa: CASSPHLAGDSYNEQFF; v_gene: TRBV3-1/TRBV3-2; j_gene: TRBJ2-1; d_gene: TRBD2
CDR3aa: CASSLGLAGGYNEQFF; v_gene: TRBV5-1; j_gene: TRBJ2-1; d_gene: TRBD2
CDR3aa: CASNPLSGSDEQFF; v_gene: TRBV14; j_gene: TRBJ2-1; d_gene: NA
CDR3aa: CASSRSGSTEAFF; v_gene: TRBV7-3; j_gene: TRBJ1-1; d_gene: NA
CDR3aa: CASSLFSWAGPTGANVLTF; v_gene: TRBV7-9; j_gene: TRBJ2-6; d_gene: NA
CDR3aa: CASSQVIETQYF; v_gene: TRBV3-1/TRBV3-2; j_gene: TRBJ2-5; d_gene: NA
CDR3aa: CASSQDRGGLAEAFF; v_gene: TRBV3-1/TRBV3-2; j_gene: TRBJ1-1; d_gene: NA
CDR3aa: CASRGGGQISIGEQFF; v_gene: TRBV5-1; j_gene: TRBJ2-1; d_gene: TRBD1
CDR3aa: CASSETQGNSPLHF; v_gene: TRBV9; j_gene: TRBJ1-6; d_gene: NA
CDR3aa: CASSSLRTGGIYGYTF; v_gene: TRBV13; j_gene: TRBJ1-2; d_gene: TRBD1
CDR3aa: CASRKPATSGTEAFF; v_gene: TRBV7-8; j_gene: TRBJ1-1; d_gene: NA
CDR3aa: CASIKDSLTNTEAFF; v_gene: TRBV6-1; j_gene: TRBJ1-1; d_gene: NA
CDR3aa: CASRPTGPNTEAFF; v_gene: TRBV5-4; j_gene: TRBJ1-1; d_gene: NA
CDR3aa: CASSVEASFRNIQYF; v_gene: TRBV9; j_gene: TRBJ2-4; d_gene: NA
CDR3aa: CASSAGQVFYGYTF; v_gene: TRBV19; j_gene: TRBJ1-2; d_gene: TRBD1
CDR3aa: CASSDSSGTNTQYF; v_gene: TRBV6-4; j_gene: TRBJ2-3; d_gene: TRBD2
CDR3aa: CATSDHLRDTQYF; v_gene: TRBV24-1; j_gene: TRBJ2-3; d_gene: NA
CDR3aa: CASSLSIQGEAFF; v_gene: TRBV27; j_gene: TRBJ1-1; d_gene: NA
CDR3aa: CASSDHLGGGFNNEQFF; v_gene: TRBV25-1; j_gene: TRBJ2-1; d_gene: TRBD2
CDR3aa: CASTSPGGTEAFF; v_gene: TRBV12-3/TRBV12-4; j_gene: TRBJ1-1; d_gene: TRBD1
CDR3aa: CASSVAPGSGNTIYF; v_gene: TRBV9; j_gene: TRBJ1-3; d_gene: NA
CDR3aa: CASSVAPPGSSGNTIYF; v_gene: TRBV9; j_gene: TRBJ1-3; d_gene: NA
CDR3aa: CASSENTGRTEQFF; v_gene: TRBV18; j_gene: TRBJ2-1; d_gene: NA
CDR3aa: CASSPATGISYTYEQYF; v_gene: TRBV5-1; j_gene: TRBJ2-7; d_gene: NA
CDR3aa: CASSLSWTANEQYF; v_gene: TRBV27; j_gene: TRBJ2-7; d_gene: NA
CDR3aa: CASVQNRRSYGYTF; v_gene: TRBV23-1; j_gene: TRBJ1-2; d_gene: NA
CDR3aa: CASSRTATEAFF; v_gene: TRBV10-1; j_gene: TRBJ1-1; d_gene: NA
CDR3aa: CASQTGQVLNYGYTF; v_gene: TRBV19; j_gene: TRBJ1-2; d_gene: TRBD1
CDR3aa: CASSSLGGAFSGNTIYF; v_gene: TRBV7-8; j_gene: TRBJ1-3; d_gene: NA
CDR3aa: CASSESRGSTDTQYF; v_gene: TRBV10-1; j_gene: TRBJ2-3; d_gene: NA
CDR3aa: CASSRTGDTGYTF; v_gene: TRBV7-9; j_gene: TRBJ1-2; d_gene: TRBD1
CDR3aa: CSVDTTGEKLFF; v_gene: TRBV29-1; j_gene: TRBJ1-4; d_gene: NA
CDR3aa: CASKVPGKASGNTIYF; v_gene: TRBV19; j_gene: TRBJ1-3; d_gene: NA
CDR3aa: CASSIGRLEGEAFF; v_gene: TRBV19; j_gene: TRBJ1-1; d_gene: NA
CDR3aa: CASSQVRINEKLFF; v_gene: TRBV3-1/TRBV3-2; j_gene: TRBJ1-4; d_gene: NA
CDR3aa: CASSERGLDYGYTF; v_gene: TRBV2; j_gene: TRBJ1-2; d_gene: NA
CDR3aa: CASSPGEGVAQPQHF; v_gene: TRBV18; j_gene: TRBJ1-5; d_gene: NA
CDR3aa: CASSPNSLAKNIQYF; v_gene: TRBV18; j_gene: TRBJ2-4; d_gene: NA
CDR3aa: CSVELSSYNEQFF; v_gene: TRBV29-1; j_gene: TRBJ2-1; d_gene: NA
CDR3aa: CASSSGGARVNEQFF; v_gene: TRBV7-7; j_gene: TRBJ2-1; d_gene: TRBD2
CDR3aa: CASSPGTGGSPLHF; v_gene: TRBV18; j_gene: TRBJ1-6; d_gene: TRBD1
CDR3aa: CASSIARQGAVDYGYTF; v_gene: TRBV19; j_gene: TRBJ1-2; d_gene: TRBD1
CDR3aa: CASSSHTNTGELFF; v_gene: TRBV27; j_gene: TRBJ2-2; d_gene: NA
CDR3aa: CASSTRQDNYGYTF; v_gene: TRBV5-1; j_gene: TRBJ1-2; d_gene: NA
CDR3aa: CASSVTAGSYGYTF; v_gene: TRBV9; j_gene: TRBJ1-2; d_gene: NA
CDR3aa: CASSLGSRGSYGYTF; v_gene: TRBV5-4; j_gene: TRBJ1-2; d_gene: TRBD1
CDR3aa: CATSGGGATNEKLFF; v_gene: TRBV24-1; j_gene: TRBJ1-4; d_gene: NA
CDR3aa: CASSPRQGEGGYTF; v_gene: TRBV18; j_gene: TRBJ1-2; d_gene: TRBD1
CDR3aa: CASRGMQDYGYTF; v_gene: TRBV7-8; j_gene: TRBJ1-2; d_gene: NA
CDR3aa: CASSLAGQAGTEAFF; v_gene: TRBV11-2; j_gene: TRBJ1-1; d_gene: TRBD1